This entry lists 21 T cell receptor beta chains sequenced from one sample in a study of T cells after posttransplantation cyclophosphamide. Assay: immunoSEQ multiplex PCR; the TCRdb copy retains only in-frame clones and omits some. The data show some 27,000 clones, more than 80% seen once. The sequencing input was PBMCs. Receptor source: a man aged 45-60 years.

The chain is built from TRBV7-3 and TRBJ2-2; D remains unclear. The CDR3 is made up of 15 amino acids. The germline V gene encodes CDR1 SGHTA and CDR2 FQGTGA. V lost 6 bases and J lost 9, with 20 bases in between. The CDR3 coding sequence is TGTGCCAGCAGACTAACACCCGCGCTTGATCGGGAGCTGTTTTTT. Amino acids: CASRLTPALDRELFF.

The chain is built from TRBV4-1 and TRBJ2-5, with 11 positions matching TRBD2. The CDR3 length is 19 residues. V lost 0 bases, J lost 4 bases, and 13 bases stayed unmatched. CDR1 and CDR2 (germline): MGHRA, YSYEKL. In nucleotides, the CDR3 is TGCGCCAGCAGCCAAGATAGCATTGGGGGCCTAGCGGGGGGAGAGACCCAGTACTTC. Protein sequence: CASSQDSIGGLAGGETQYF.

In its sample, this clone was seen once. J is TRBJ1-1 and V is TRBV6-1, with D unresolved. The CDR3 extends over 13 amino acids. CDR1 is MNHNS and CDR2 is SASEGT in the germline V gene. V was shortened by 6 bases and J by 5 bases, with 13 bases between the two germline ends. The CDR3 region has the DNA TGTGCCAGCAGACCCCCGGGAGGGACTGAAGCTTTCTTT. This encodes CASRPPGGTEAFF.

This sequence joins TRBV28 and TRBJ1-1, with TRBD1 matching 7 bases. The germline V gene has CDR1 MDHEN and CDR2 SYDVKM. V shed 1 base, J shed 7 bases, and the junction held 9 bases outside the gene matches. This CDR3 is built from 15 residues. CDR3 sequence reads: CASSLSPQGVGEAFF. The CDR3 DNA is TGTGCCAGCAGTTTATCGCCCCAGGGGGTTGGTGAAGCTTTCTTT. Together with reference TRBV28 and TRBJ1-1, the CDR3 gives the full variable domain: DVKVTQSSRYLVKRTGEKVFLECVQDMDHENMFWYRQDPGLGLRLIYFSYDVKMKEKGDIPEGYSVSREKKERFSLILESASTNQTSMYLCASSLSPQGVGEAFFGQGTRLTVV.

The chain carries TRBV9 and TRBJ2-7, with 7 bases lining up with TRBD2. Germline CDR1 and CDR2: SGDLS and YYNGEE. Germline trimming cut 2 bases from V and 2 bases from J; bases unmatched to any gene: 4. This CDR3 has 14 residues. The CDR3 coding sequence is TGTGCCAGCAGCGTGGCTAGCGGTCCCTACGAGCAGTACTTC. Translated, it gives CASSVASGPYEQYF.

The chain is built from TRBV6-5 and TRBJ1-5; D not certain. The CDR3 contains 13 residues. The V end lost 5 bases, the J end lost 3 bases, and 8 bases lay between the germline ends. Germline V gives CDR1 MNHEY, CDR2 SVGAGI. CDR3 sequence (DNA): TGTGCCAGCAGTGACAACTTCAATCAGCCCCAGCATTTT. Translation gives CASSDNFNQPQHF.

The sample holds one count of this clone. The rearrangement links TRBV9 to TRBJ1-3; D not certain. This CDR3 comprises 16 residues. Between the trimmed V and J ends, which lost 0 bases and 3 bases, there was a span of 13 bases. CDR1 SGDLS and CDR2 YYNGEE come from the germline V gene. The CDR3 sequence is CASSVATGSSGNTIYF. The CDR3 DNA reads TGTGCCAGCAGCGTAGCTACCGGTAGTAGTGGAAACACCATATATTTT.

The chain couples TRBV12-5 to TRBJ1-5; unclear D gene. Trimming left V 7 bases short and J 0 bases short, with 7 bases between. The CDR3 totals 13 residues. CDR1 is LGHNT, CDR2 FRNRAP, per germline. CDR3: CASAVYSNQPQHF. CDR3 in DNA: TGTGCTAGTGCAGTTTATAGCAATCAGCCCCAGCATTTT.

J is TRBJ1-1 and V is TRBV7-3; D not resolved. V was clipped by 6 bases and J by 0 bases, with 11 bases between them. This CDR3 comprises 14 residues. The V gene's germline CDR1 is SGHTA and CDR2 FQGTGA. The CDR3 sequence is CASSLLGVNTEAFF. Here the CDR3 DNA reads TGTGCCAGCAGTCTCCTGGGCGTGAACACTGAAGCTTTCTTT.

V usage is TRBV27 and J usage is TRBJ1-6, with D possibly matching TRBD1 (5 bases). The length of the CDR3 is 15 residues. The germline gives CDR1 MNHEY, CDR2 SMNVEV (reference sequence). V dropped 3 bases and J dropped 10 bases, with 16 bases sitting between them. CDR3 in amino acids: CASSLDMEGGSPLHF. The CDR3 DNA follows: TGTGCCAGCAGTTTGGACATGGAGGGAGGGTCACCCCTCCACTTT.

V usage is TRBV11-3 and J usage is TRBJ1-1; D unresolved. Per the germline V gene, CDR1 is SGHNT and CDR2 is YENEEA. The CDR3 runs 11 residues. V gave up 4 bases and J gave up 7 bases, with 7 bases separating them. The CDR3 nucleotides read TGTGCCAGCAGCTCTAGCGGTGAAGCTTTCTTT. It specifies CASSSSGEAFF.

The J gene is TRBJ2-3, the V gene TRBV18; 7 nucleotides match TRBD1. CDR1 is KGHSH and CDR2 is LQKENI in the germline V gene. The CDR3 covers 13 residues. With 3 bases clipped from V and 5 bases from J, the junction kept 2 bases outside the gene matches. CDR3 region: CASSPNRGDTQYF. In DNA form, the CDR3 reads TGTGCCAGCTCACCTAACAGGGGAGATACGCAGTATTTT.

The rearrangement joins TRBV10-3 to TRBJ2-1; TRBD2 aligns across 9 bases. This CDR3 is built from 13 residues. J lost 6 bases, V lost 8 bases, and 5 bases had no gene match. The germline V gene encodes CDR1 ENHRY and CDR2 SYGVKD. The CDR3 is CAILAGVGNEQFF. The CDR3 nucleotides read TGTGCCATCTTAGCGGGAGTGGGCAATGAGCAGTTCTTC.

The CDR3 region is CASSLTYGLAGESRTNEQFF. CDR3 in DNA: TGTGCCAGCAGCTTAACTTACGGTCTAGCGGGAGAAAGTAGGACAAATGAGCAGTTCTTC. This sequence joins TRBV7-3 and TRBJ2-1; 10 bases fit TRBD2. Germline loops: CDR1 SGHTA, CDR2 FQGTGA. V was pared by 0 bases and J by 7 bases, with 18 bases of the junction left unmatched. This CDR3 is 20 amino acids long.

CDR3 sequence (DNA): TGCGCCAGCAGCTCCACAGGGGGGCCCTACGAGCAGTACTTC. This codes for CASSSTGGPYEQYF. V and J are TRBV5-1 and TRBJ2-7; 8 bases align to TRBD1. In germline, CDR1 is SGHRS, CDR2 YFSETQ. This CDR3 comprises 14 residues. V lost 3 bases and J lost 2; bases outside the gene matches: 4.

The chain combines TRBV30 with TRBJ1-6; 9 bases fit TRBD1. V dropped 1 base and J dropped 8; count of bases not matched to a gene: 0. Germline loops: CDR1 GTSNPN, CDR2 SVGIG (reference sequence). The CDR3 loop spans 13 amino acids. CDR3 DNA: TGTGCCTGGAGTGGGACAGGGGATTCACCCCTCCACTTT. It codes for CAWSGTGDSPLHF.

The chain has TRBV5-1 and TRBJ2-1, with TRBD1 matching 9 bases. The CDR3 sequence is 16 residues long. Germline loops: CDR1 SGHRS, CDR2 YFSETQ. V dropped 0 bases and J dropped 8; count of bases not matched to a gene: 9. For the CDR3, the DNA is TGCGCCAGCAGCTTGGGGACAGGGGTTCAGGCCTATGAGCAGTTCTTC. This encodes CASSLGTGVQAYEQFF.

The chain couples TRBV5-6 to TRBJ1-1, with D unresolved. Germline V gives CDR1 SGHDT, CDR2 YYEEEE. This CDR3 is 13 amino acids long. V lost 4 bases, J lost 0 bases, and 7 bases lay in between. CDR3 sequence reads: CASSLRMNTEAFF. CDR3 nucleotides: TGTGCCAGCAGCCTGAGGATGAACACTGAAGCTTTCTTT.

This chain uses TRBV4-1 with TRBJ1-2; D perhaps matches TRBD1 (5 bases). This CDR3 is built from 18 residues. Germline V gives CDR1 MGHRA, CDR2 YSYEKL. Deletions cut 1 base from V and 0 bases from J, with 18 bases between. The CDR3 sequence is CASSQGRGRGKSNYGYTF. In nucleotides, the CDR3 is TGCGCCAGCAGCCAAGGACGGGGGAGGGGCAAGTCTAACTATGGCTACACCTTC.

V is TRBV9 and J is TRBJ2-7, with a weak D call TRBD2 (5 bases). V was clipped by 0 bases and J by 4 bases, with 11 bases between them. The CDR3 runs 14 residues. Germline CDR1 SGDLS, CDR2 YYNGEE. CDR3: CASSVEGGFYEQYF. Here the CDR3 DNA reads TGTGCCAGCAGCGTAGAGGGCGGGTTTTACGAGCAGTACTTC.

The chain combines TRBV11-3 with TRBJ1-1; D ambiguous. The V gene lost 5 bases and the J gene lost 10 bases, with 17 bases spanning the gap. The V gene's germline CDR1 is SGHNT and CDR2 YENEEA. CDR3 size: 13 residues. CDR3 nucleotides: TGTGCCAGCAGCCTCAACCTCGGGGTGGTAGCTTTCTTT. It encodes CASSLNLGVVAFF.